Below, 6 T cell receptor beta chains from the same sample are listed, as sequenced in a study of breast tumors, draining lymph nodes, adjacent tissues. TCRdb called the multiplex PCR reads again in MiXCR, with one record for every CDR3 protein. The sample carries roughly 260,000 distinct CDR3 sequences, around 30% recorded once. Breast cancer patients provided tissue from their axillary draining lymph nodes. The sample was axillary lymph node tissue. The receptors originated from a female donor with breast cancer. Some clones in this sample may be carry-over from other donors' samples.

Turning to this clonotype: Being one base from a much bigger clone, this may be a read error. This rearrangement joins TRBV12-3 or TRBV12-4 to TRBJ2-5; TRBD1 matches 10 bases. This CDR3 comprises 13 residues. J lost 7 bases, V lost 3 bases, and 2 bases had no gene match. The CDR3 here is CASSFGQGGTQYF. The CDR3 bases are TGTGCCAGCAGTTTCGGACAGGGGGGGACCCAGTACTTC.

J is TRBJ2-7 and V is TRBV5-6, with D possibly being TRBD2 (5 bases). Germline V gene lookup returns CDR1 SGHDT and CDR2 YYEEEE. Trimming pared 3 bases from V and 4 bases from J, leaving 26 bases between. CDR3 length: 18 residues. The CDR3 sequence is CASSWTEGGLVSTYEQYF. The CDR3 DNA reads as TGTGCCAGCAGCTGGACTGAAGGAGGACTGGTTAGTACTTACGAGCAGTACTTC.

This clonotype was counted ten times or more. The V call is TRBV11-3, the J call TRBJ1-2; D unclear. V was trimmed by 5 bases and J by 2 bases, leaving 15 bases between them. CDR1 is SGHNT and CDR2 is YENEEA in the germline V gene. The length of the CDR3 is 15 residues. DNA for the CDR3: TGTGCCAGCAGCCGGATGGACCGAGAGAACTATGGCTACACCTTC. It translates to CASSRMDRENYGYTF.

A remark on this clonotype: The missing conserved phenylalanine or tryptophan at the end of this CDR3 makes a read error likely. This chain connects TRBV12-3 or TRBV12-4 to TRBJ2-2, with 11 nucleotides matching TRBD1. CDR3 length equals 20 residues. CDR3 sequence: CASGLVGKETDRGPTGELFL. CDR3 in DNA: TGTGCTAGTGGTTTGGTAGGGAAGGAGACGGACAGGGGGCCCACCGGGGAGCTGTTTTTG.

This clonotype has at least ten counts. The genes are TRBV6-1 and TRBJ2-3; tentative D call: TRBD1 (6 bases). The ends were cut back, 7 bases at V and 1 base at J, with 9 bases in the middle. The CDR3 sequence is 13 residues long. Germline V lookup: CDR1 MNHNS, CDR2 SASEGT. The CDR3 here is CASKAGGTDTQYF. The CDR3 bases are TGTGCCAGCAAGGCAGGGGGCACAGATACGCAGTATTTT.

The rearrangement links TRBV6-1 to TRBJ1-4; 7 bases align to TRBD1. The CDR3 loop spans 15 amino acids. Germline V gene sequence: CDR1 MNHNS, CDR2 SASEGT. Trimming took 6 bases from V and 3 from J; bases not matched to a gene: 7. The CDR3 DNA follows: TGTGCCAGCAGCCAGGGGGGGGCACCTAATGAAAAACTGTTTTTT. It specifies CASSQGGAPNEKLFF.